This record concerns one T cell receptor beta chain sequence. The sample belongs to a study of blood T cell repertoires in COVID-19. Whole-study context: Acute and convalescent COVID-19 samples came from the United States, Italy and Spain. In each case, the material was cDNA or gDNA derived from T cells, B-cell-depleted T cells, or PBMCs.

The CDR3 sequence is 13 residues long. The V end was cut by 9 bases, the J end by 5 bases, with 16 bases between. CDR1 and CDR2 (germline): ENHRY, SYGVKD. Authors' methods: Amplification of reference gene primers was used by the study to estimate nucleated cell counts. The method was immunoSEQ multiplex PCR; TCRdb's version includes in-frame clones alone and lacks a portion of them. That table gives V, J and clone size, and the DNA gave D and trimming. The sample holds 200,000 to 250,000 clones, about nine tenths seen once. What was sequenced was peripheral blood. V is TRBV10-3 and J is TRBJ1-2, with D possibly being TRBD1 (6 bases). The TCR was taken from a woman aged 55 to 70 with acute or convalescent COVID-19. The CDR3 DNA sequence: TGTGCCATTGGGGACATGCTCTTGTATGGCTACACCTTC. It is translated as CAIGDMLLYGYTF.